This is a list of T cell receptor beta chains from one sample in a study of blood T cell repertoires in COVID-19. TCRdb's table, derived via immunoSEQ multiplex PCR, lists solely in-frame clones and lacks some. The sample consists of about 150,000 clones, about 90% of them appearing once. Sequences were obtained from peripheral blood. The receptors stem from a man aged 45 to 65 with acute or convalescent COVID-19. Each CDR3 is given with its conserved first and last residue. Each record gives: D gene, J gene, clone size, V gene, CDR3 DNA, CDR3 protein. D genes are given only for firm matches. Some rows have no size entry. The others give once, few or many, or a class for an expanded clone.

.,TRBJ2-2,once,TRBV30,TGTGCCTGGAGTAAAGGGGGGAGGGTAACCGGGGAGCTGTTTTTT,CAWSKGGRVTGELFF
.,TRBJ2-2,.,TRBV3-1/TRBV3-2,TGTGCCAGCAGCCAAGATTCGGGTACTACTAACACCGGGGAGCTGTTTTTT,CASSQDSGTTNTGELFF
TRBD1,TRBJ2-1,.,TRBV24-1,TGTGCCACCAGGGAGACAGGGAACTACAATGAGCAGTTCTTC,CATRETGNYNEQFF
TRBD1,TRBJ2-2,.,TRBV6-2/TRBV6-3,TGTGCCAGCAGTCCCCACAGGGGCACCGGGGAGCTGTTTTTT,CASSPHRGTGELFF
.,TRBJ2-7,once,TRBV28,TGTGCCAGCAGTCGGGGTAGTTCCTACGAGCAGTACTTC,CASSRGSSYEQYF
TRBD2,TRBJ2-7,.,TRBV2,TGTGCCAGCAATCAGCGGGAGAGCTACGAGCAGTACTTC,CASNQRESYEQYF
.,TRBJ1-3,few,TRBV25-1,TGTGCCAGCAGTGATCGGAGTCTTTCTGGAAACACCATATATTTT,CASSDRSLSGNTIYF
.,TRBJ1-1,.,TRBV10-3,TGTGCCATCACGAAGAATCCCGGGGACACTGAAGCTTTCTTT,CAITKNPGDTEAFF
.,TRBJ2-3,.,TRBV27,TGTGCCAGCAGTTCCCTCCCCACAGATACGCAGTATTTT,CASSSLPTDTQYF
TRBD1,TRBJ1-5,.,TRBV28,TGTGCCAGCAGCATTCCGGGACAGGGGGGCCCCAATCAGCCCCAGCATTTT,CASSIPGQGGPNQPQHF
.,TRBJ2-7,.,TRBV19,TGTGCCAGTAGTCAGGGAACCTACGAGCAGTACTTC,CASSQGTYEQYF
TRBD2,TRBJ2-3,.,TRBV28,TGTGCCAGCACTATGCAGGCACTAGCGGGGCCACACACAGATACGCAGTATTTT,CASTMQALAGPHTDTQYF
TRBD2,TRBJ2-1,once,TRBV6-2/TRBV6-3,TGTGCCAGCAGTTACGGACTAGCATTTTACAATGAGCAGTTCTTC,CASSYGLAFYNEQFF
.,TRBJ2-5,.,TRBV4-1,TGCGCCAGCAGCCAAGATGTCACTACCCAAGAGACCCAGTACTTC,CASSQDVTTQETQYF
.,TRBJ1-4,.,TRBV6-5,TGTGCCAGCAGTTACTCTGGAGCTAATGAAAAACTGTTTTTT,CASSYSGANEKLFF
.,TRBJ2-1,.,TRBV18,TGTGCCAGCTCACCGCTCCAGGGTATTTTCGATAGTGAGCAGTTCTTC,CASSPLQGIFDSEQFF
.,TRBJ2-6,.,TRBV3-1/TRBV3-2,TGTGCCAGCAGCCCCTCAGGGACACTACTCTCTGGGGCCAACGTCCTGACTTTC,CASSPSGTLLSGANVLTF
.,TRBJ2-3,.,TRBV9,TGTGCCAGCAGCATCCTTCCGCCAGGGGGCACAGATACGCAGTATTTT,CASSILPPGGTDTQYF
TRBD1,TRBJ2-1,.,TRBV7-9,TGTGCCAGCAGCTTTCTAGGGGGCGGTGAGCAGTTCTTC,CASSFLGGGEQFF
.,TRBJ2-1,.,TRBV19,TGTGCCAGTAGTATCTCCGGGGGACAGGAGCAGTTCTTC,CASSISGGQEQFF